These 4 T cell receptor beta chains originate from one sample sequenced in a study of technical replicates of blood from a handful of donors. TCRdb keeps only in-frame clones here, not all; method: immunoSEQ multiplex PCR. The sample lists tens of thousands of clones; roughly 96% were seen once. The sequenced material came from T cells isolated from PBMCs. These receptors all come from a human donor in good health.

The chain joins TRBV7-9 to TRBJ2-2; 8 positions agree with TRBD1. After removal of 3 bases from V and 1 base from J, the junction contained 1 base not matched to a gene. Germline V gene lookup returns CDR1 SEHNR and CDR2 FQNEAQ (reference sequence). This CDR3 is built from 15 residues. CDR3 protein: CASSFGQGNTGELFF. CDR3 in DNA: TGTGCCAGCAGCTTCGGACAGGGGAACACCGGGGAGCTGTTTTTT.

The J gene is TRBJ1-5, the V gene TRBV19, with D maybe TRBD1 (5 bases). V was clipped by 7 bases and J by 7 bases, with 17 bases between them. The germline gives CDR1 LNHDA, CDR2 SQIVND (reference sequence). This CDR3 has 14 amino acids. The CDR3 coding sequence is TGTGCCAGTACCTTCGGGGGAGGAGAGCAGCCCCAGCATTTT. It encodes CASTFGGGEQPQHF.

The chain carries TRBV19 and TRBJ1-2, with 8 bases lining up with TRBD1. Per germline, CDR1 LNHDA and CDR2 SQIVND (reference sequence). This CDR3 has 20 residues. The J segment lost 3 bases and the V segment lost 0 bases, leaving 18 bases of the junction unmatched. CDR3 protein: CASSIDLKPGQALLDYGYTF. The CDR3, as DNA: TGTGCCAGTAGTATAGATCTAAAACCGGGACAGGCGTTGTTAGACTATGGCTACACCTTC.

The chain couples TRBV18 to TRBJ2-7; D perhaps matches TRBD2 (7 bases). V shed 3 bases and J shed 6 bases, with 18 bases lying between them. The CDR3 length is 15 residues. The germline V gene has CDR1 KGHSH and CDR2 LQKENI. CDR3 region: CASSPWEGGQGEQYF. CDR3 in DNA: TGTGCCAGCTCACCGTGGGAGGGGGGCCAGGGCGAGCAGTACTTC.